This TCR beta chain was identified in a study of CD8 T cells in Susac syndrome. Whole-study findings and limits: It was acknowledged in the study that its TCR sequencing and HLA analysis involved a relatively small number of individuals.

Random hexamers were used to reverse transcribe the RNA input (about 0.45 to 1 ug). Amplification of TCR beta CDR3 was carried out by immunoSEQ multiplex PCR, which covered 54 Vbeta and 13 Jbeta segments. TCRdb re-analysed the immunoSEQ multiplex PCR reads in MiXCR, keeping a single row per CDR3 protein. Here the sample spans fewer than 150,000 distinct CDR3 sequences, nearly 95% being singletons. V lost 4 bases and J lost 1, with 8 bases in between. Germline lookup yields CDR1 SGHKS and CDR2 YYEKEE (reference sequence). The CDR3 runs to 14 residues. Controls were age- and sex-matched healthy donors. TEMRA cells underwent FACS enrichment and CD8+ and CD4+ T cells underwent negative isolation. On this clonotype itself: Its specificity is not known.

The gene calls are TRBV5-5 and TRBJ2-2; possible D gene TRBD1, 6 bases. This receptor was taken from a human donor in good health. Sequencing was done on a sample of CD8+ T cells from PBMCs. The DNA for the CDR3 is TGTGCCAGCAGCAGACAGGAGAACACCGGGGAGCTGTTTTTT. This sequence encodes CASSRQENTGELFF.